A single sample is the source of the 26 T cell receptor beta chains below, sequenced in a study of blood T cells in healthy people across ages. Sample-barcoded 5' priming and a J-beta primer mix drove a second PCR of roughly 7 to 11 cycles. Each CDR3 protein is one row after TCRdb ran MiXCR on the 5' RACE reads. Of about 570,000 distinct CDR3 sequences in the sample, 25% to 30% were seen once. The sequencing sample was made of blood. These receptor sequences come from a woman between 70 and 85 years old in good health.

J is TRBJ2-2 and V is TRBV7-2, with D tentatively TRBD2 (6 bases). The CDR3 has 15 amino acids. Trimming pared 5 bases from V and 3 bases from J, leaving 13 bases between. The germline CDR1 and CDR2 sequences are SGHTA and FQGNSA. CDR3: CASSLDGGYTGELFF. In DNA form, the CDR3 reads TGTGCCAGCAGCCTCGACGGGGGATACACCGGGGAGCTGTTTTTT.

This clonotype has a handful of counts. The V gene is TRBV20-1, the J gene TRBJ2-1; 9 bases align to TRBD2. Losses at the gene ends were 2 bases for V and 4 bases for J; bases not matched to a gene: 6. Germline values: CDR1 DFQATT, CDR2 SNEGSKA (reference sequence). The CDR3 totals 15 residues. The CDR3: CSARWSGGTYNEQFF. CDR3 DNA sequence: TGCAGTGCTAGATGGAGCGGGGGGACGTACAATGAGCAGTTCTTC.

This clonotype was seen only a few times. The gene calls are TRBV7-2 and TRBJ1-1; D gene unclear. Germline V gene data show CDR1 as SGHTA and CDR2 as FQGNSA. Deletions cut 2 bases from V and 5 bases from J, with 12 bases between. The CDR3 is made up of 14 amino acids. CDR3 residues: CASSLRPSRTEAFF. The CDR3 DNA follows: TGTGCCAGCAGCTTAAGGCCATCAAGGACTGAAGCTTTCTTT. Filled out from reference TRBV7-2 and TRBJ1-1, the complete variable domain reads GAGVSQSPSNKVTEKGKDVELRCDPISGHTALYWYRQSLGQGLEFLIYFQGNSAPDKSGLPSDRFSAERTGGSVSTLTIQRTQQEDSAVYLCASSLRPSRTEAFFGQGTRLTVV.

This clonotype was observed at least ten times. The rearrangement links TRBV7-3 to TRBJ2-3; 14 bases agree with TRBD2. The J segment lost 4 bases and the V segment lost 5 bases, leaving 5 bases of the junction unmatched. Looked up from germline, CDR1 is SGHTA and CDR2 is FQGTGA. This CDR3 has 16 residues. The CDR3 spells CASSPTSGGAADTQYF. CDR3 bases: TGTGCCAGCAGCCCGACTAGCGGGGGGGCTGCAGATACGCAGTATTTT. Based on the CDR3 plus reference TRBV7-3 and TRBJ2-3, the full variable domain is GAGVSQTPSNKVTEKGKYVELRCDPISGHTALYWYRQSLGQGPEFLIYFQGTGAADDSGLPNDRFFAVRPEGSVSTLKIQRTERGDSAVYLCASSPTSGGAADTQYFGPGTRLTVL.

The genes are TRBV12-3 or TRBV12-4 and TRBJ1-5; D is unresolved. The CDR3 has 16 residues. Between the trimmed V and J ends, which lost 5 bases and 4 bases, there was a span of 18 bases. Here the CDR3 DNA reads TGTGCCAGCAGTCTTTTTACGGACGGGAGGAATCAGCCCCAGCATTTT. Translation gives CASSLFTDGRNQPQHF.

The V and J genes are TRBV20-1 and TRBJ2-3, with TRBD1 matching over 9 bases. Germline CDR1 reads DFQATT; CDR2 reads SNEGSKA (reference sequence). The CDR3 covers 14 residues. The V segment lost 6 bases and the J segment 3 bases; nucleotides outside the gene matches: 7. The CDR3 reads CSAIFGTGTDTQYF. The CDR3, as DNA: TGCAGTGCGATCTTTGGGACAGGGACAGATACGCAGTATTTT.

This clonotype was observed a few times. The CDR3 region is CSARVDRISGYTF. The CDR3 DNA follows: TGCAGTGCTAGAGTGGACAGGATCTCTGGCTACACCTTC. This rearrangement joins TRBV20-1 to TRBJ1-2; TRBD1 aligns across 7 bases. CDR3 length equals 13 residues. The germline V gene encodes CDR1 DFQATT and CDR2 SNEGSKA (reference sequence). The V and J ends lost 1 base and 7 bases, in that order; junction bases with no gene match: 6.

This clonotype was observed a handful of times. This rearrangement joins TRBV2 to TRBJ2-5; 7 positions agree with TRBD1. CDR1 SNHLY and CDR2 FYNNEI come from the germline V gene. J was trimmed by 4 bases and V by 5 bases; bases with no gene match: 7. There are 14 residues in the CDR3. The CDR3 bases are TGTGCCAGCAGTCAAGACAGGGCAGGAGAGACCCAGTACTTC. The encoded protein is CASSQDRAGETQYF.

The V gene is TRBV15, the J gene TRBJ1-4, with D unclear. Trimming removed 3 bases at V and 5 bases at J, with 7 bases between. Germline V gives CDR1 LNHNV, CDR2 YYDKDF (reference sequence). The CDR3 is 13 amino acids. Written as DNA, the CDR3 is TGTGCCACCAGCAGGAGAGAAAATGAAAAACTGTTTTTT. Its protein is CATSRRENEKLFF.

V usage is TRBV20-1 and J usage is TRBJ1-4, with D tentatively TRBD1 (6 bases). CDR1 is DFQATT, CDR2 SNEGSKA, per germline (reference sequence). The V end was cut by 3 bases, the J end by 10 bases, with 15 bases between. There are 13 residues in the CDR3. In nucleotides, the CDR3 is TGCAGTGCTAGGAACAGGGACAAGGGAAAACTGTTTTTT. Translation: CSARNRDKGKLFF.

This clonotype was seen a few times. The chain combines TRBV6-4 with TRBJ1-2; 10 bases line up with TRBD1. The CDR3 has 14 residues. Germline V gives CDR1 MRHNA, CDR2 SNTAGT. V dropped 6 bases and J dropped 10; count of bases not matched to a gene: 11. CDR3 bases: TGTGCCAGCAGGCAGACCGGGACAGGGGAGCACTACACCTTC. Amino acid sequence: CASRQTGTGEHYTF.

The CDR3 here is CSVRTGTGGYGYTF. The DNA for the CDR3 is TGCAGCGTGAGAACCGGGACAGGGGGCTATGGCTACACCTTC. This sequence joins TRBV29-1 and TRBJ1-2; TRBD1 matches 11 bases. Germline CDR1 SQVTM, CDR2 ANQGSEA. CDR3 length: 14 amino acids. Trimming cost V 6 bases and J 4 bases; bases outside gene matches: 7.

This clonotype came up a few times. V is TRBV18 and J is TRBJ1-2; D is ambiguous. CDR1 KGHSH and CDR2 LQKENI come from the germline V gene. This CDR3 comprises 14 residues. Trimming took 2 bases from V and 8 from J, leaving 15 bases between them. The CDR3 loop is CASSPTGRMGGYTF. CDR3 DNA: TGTGCCAGCTCACCAACCGGAAGGATGGGGGGCTACACCTTC.

The chain has TRBV3-1 and TRBJ2-5; 13 bases are shared with TRBD2. This CDR3 is built from 18 residues. J gave up 6 bases and V 4 bases, and 14 bases lay outside the gene matches. CDR1 and CDR2 from the germline V gene are LGHDT and YNNKEL (reference sequence). CDR3 bases: TGTGCCAGCAGCCGTAAAGCGGCACTAGCGGGGGGGCCAAAGACCCAGTACTTC. Protein sequence: CASSRKAALAGGPKTQYF.

This clonotype was counted a few times. V and J are TRBV7-2 and TRBJ2-3; 10 nucleotides match TRBD2. This CDR3 has 16 residues. The V gene's germline CDR1 is SGHTA and CDR2 FQGNSA. The V and J ends lost 5 bases and 7 bases, in that order; junction bases with no gene match: 12. CDR3 residues: CASSRFRLAGVNTQYF. In nucleotides, the CDR3 is TGTGCCAGCAGCCGCTTCCGTCTAGCGGGGGTTAATACGCAGTATTTT. Drawing the rest from reference TRBV7-2 and TRBJ2-3, the complete variable domain is GAGVSQSPSNKVTEKGKDVELRCDPISGHTALYWYRQSLGQGLEFLIYFQGNSAPDKSGLPSDRFSAERTGGSVSTLTIQRTQQEDSAVYLCASSRFRLAGVNTQYFGPGTRLTVL.

This clonotype was detected ten times or more. The chain recombines TRBV3-1 with TRBJ1-2; tentatively, D is TRBD1 (6 bases). Germline V gene sequence: CDR1 LGHDT, CDR2 YNNKEL (reference sequence). The CDR3 sequence is 12 residues long. The V gene lost 4 bases and the J gene lost 7 bases, with 10 bases spanning the gap. The CDR3 here is CASSPNRAGYTF. The CDR3 DNA reads as TGTGCCAGCAGCCCCAACAGGGCTGGCTACACCTTC.

This clonotype has only a few counts. V is TRBV7-2 and J is TRBJ2-2, with D tentatively TRBD2 (6 bases). The V end was cut by 8 bases, the J end by 4 bases, with 17 bases between. The germline gives CDR1 SGHTA, CDR2 FQGNSA. The CDR3 spans 15 residues. The CDR3 DNA reads as TGTGCCAGCTCAACAGGCCTAGCGACCACCGGGGAGCTGTTTTTT. Translated: CASSTGLATTGELFF.

There are a few counts of this clonotype. This sequence joins TRBV18 and TRBJ1-4; D is ambiguous. The CDR3 has 13 residues. The germline V gene has CDR1 KGHSH and CDR2 LQKENI. V was cut by 3 bases and J by 5 bases, with 7 bases left in between. In DNA, the CDR3 is TGTGCCAGCTCACCTTGGGCCAATGAAAAACTGTTTTTT. It is translated as CASSPWANEKLFF.

Note on this clonotype: One end of the junction is discordant with germline, which a read error may explain. This chain links TRBV3-1 with TRBJ2-3, with 8 nucleotides matching TRBD2. Germline lookup yields CDR1 LGHDT and CDR2 YNNKEL (reference sequence). The CDR3 length is 18 residues. The CDR3 DNA reads TGTGCCAGCAGCCTCGGGGGGGGGCTAGCGGCTAGCACAGATACGCAGTGTTTT. Protein sequence: CASSLGGGLAASTDTQCF.

The genes are TRBV12-3 or TRBV12-4 and TRBJ1-1, with D hard to call. This CDR3 has 14 amino acids. V was clipped by 7 bases and J by 1 base, with 13 bases between them. CDR3 residues: CASISPSRNTEAFF. The CDR3 DNA reads as TGTGCCAGCATCTCGCCGAGCAGGAACACTGAAGCTTTCTTT.

A note on this clonotype: An end of the junction differs from the germline gene, which may be a read error. This chain uses TRBV5-1 with TRBJ2-2; D is perhaps TRBD2 (5 bases). The CDR3 runs to 16 residues. CDR1 and CDR2 from the germline V gene are SGHRS and YFSETQ. The CDR3 loop is CVSSPPGLTNTGELFF. In DNA form, the CDR3 reads TGCGTCAGCAGCCCCCCAGGACTCACGAACACCGGGGAGCTGTTTTTT.

This clonotype has only a few counts. This CDR3 reads CASRYDEQFF. The CDR3 DNA reads as TGTGCCAGCAGGTACGATGAGCAGTTCTTC. The rearrangement links TRBV6-6 to TRBJ2-1; D unresolved. The V gene lost 6 bases and the J gene lost 8 bases, with 5 bases spanning the gap. Germline V lookup: CDR1 MNHNY, CDR2 SVGAGI (reference sequence). This CDR3 comprises 10 residues.

The chain couples TRBV6-6 to TRBJ2-3, with a weak D call TRBD2 (6 bases). This CDR3 region has 16 residues. Trimming stripped 6 bases from V and 2 bases from J, with 18 bases between. The germline gives CDR1 MNHNY, CDR2 SVGAGI (reference sequence). The CDR3 sequence is CASSPLGAGFTDTQYF. CDR3 bases: TGTGCCAGCAGCCCCCTCGGGGCGGGGTTCACAGATACGCAGTATTTT.

The chain joins TRBV6-5 to TRBJ1-6; D remains ambiguous. Trimming left V 2 bases short and J 4 bases short, with 24 bases between. CDR3 length: 20 amino acids. The germline V gene has CDR1 MNHEY and CDR2 SVGAGI. The CDR3, as DNA: TGTGCCAGCAGTTACACTCCTGGGAGAGGCAGGAGAATATATAATTCACCCCTCCACTTT. Its translation is CASSYTPGRGRRIYNSPLHF.

In this sample, this clonotype turned up a few times. This chain joins TRBV24-1 and TRBJ2-3; 8 nucleotides match TRBD2. Germline CDR1 reads KGHDR; CDR2 reads SFDVKD. V dropped 5 bases and J dropped 0; count of bases not matched to a gene: 6. CDR3 length: 16 amino acids. CDR3 bases: TGTGCCACCAGTGTAACGGGCGGGGGGAGCACAGATACGCAGTATTTT. Amino acids: CATSVTGGGSTDTQYF.

A word on this clonotype: The junction does not match germline at one end; this may be a read error. This sequence joins TRBV5-1 and TRBJ1-2, with TRBD1 as a possible D gene (5 bases). Per germline, CDR1 SGHRS and CDR2 YFSETQ. The CDR3 runs to 20 residues. The CDR3 is CAGSQAPSIDRSIRNYGYTF. CDR3 in DNA: TGCGCCGGCAGCCAAGCCCCTTCCATTGACAGATCAATTAGGAACTATGGCTACACCTTC.